Below, 18 T cell receptor beta chains from the same sample are listed, as sequenced in a study of blood T cell repertoires in COVID-19. Sequencing was performed with immunoSEQ multiplex PCR; in TCRdb, only in-frame clones are kept and a portion is missing. The sample has some 220,000 clones, approximately 84% seen once; the top ten hold about 4%. Sample: peripheral blood. All receptors come from a man over 45 with acute or convalescent COVID-19.

The chain is built from TRBV5-1 and TRBJ2-1; 13 nucleotides match TRBD2. V shed 6 bases, J shed 7 bases, and the junction held 13 bases outside the gene matches. Looked up from germline, CDR1 is SGHRS and CDR2 is YFSETQ. CDR3 length: 17 amino acids. The CDR3 here is CASTRLGTSGTRNEQFF. The CDR3 nucleotides read TGCGCCAGCACACGGCTGGGGACTAGCGGGACCCGTAATGAGCAGTTCTTC.

This clone showed up just a few times. It is likely a read error, because the conserved phenylalanine at the end of the CDR3 is missing. It is unclear where the CDR3 begins or ends on the DNA, so no DNA is shown, and the CDR3 is as TCRdb lists it. The chain employs TRBV23-1 and TRBJ1-4; TRBD1, as called in the table, went unchecked against the DNA. TRBV23-1 is treated as an ORF (open reading frame) with a function not yet certain. The CDR3 length equals 12 residues, ends included. CDR3 loop: CAPPRGVRQAEV.

The chain links TRBV6-5 to TRBJ1-6, with 7 bases aligning to TRBD1. Germline V gene lookup returns CDR1 MNHEY and CDR2 SVGAGI. There are 15 residues in the CDR3. Trimming took 7 bases from V and 8 from J; bases not matched to a gene: 11. CDR3 in amino acids: CASTKEGTEYSPLHF. CDR3 bases: TGTGCCAGCACCAAGGAAGGGACAGAATATTCACCCCTCCACTTT.

The CDR3 DNA sequence: TGTGCCAGCAGCTCCCGGGACAGGGAGCAGTTCTTC. It encodes CASSSRDREQFF. This chain joins TRBV11-3 and TRBJ2-1, with 8 bases aligning to TRBD1. This CDR3 has 12 amino acids. Germline V lookup: CDR1 SGHNT, CDR2 YENEEA. With 4 bases clipped from V and 10 bases from J, the junction kept 3 bases outside the gene matches.

The chain uses TRBV3-1 (or the pseudogene TRBV3-2) and TRBJ1-2; 7 positions agree with TRBD1. Per germline, CDR1 LGHDT and CDR2 YNNKEL (reference sequence). Trimming cost V 4 bases and J 4 bases; bases outside gene matches: 6. The CDR3 totals 14 residues. The CDR3 loop is CASSPGQSIYGYTF. The CDR3 nucleotides read TGTGCCAGCAGCCCGGGACAGTCCATCTATGGCTACACCTTC.

J is TRBJ2-5 and V is TRBV6-2 or TRBV6-3; 12 nucleotides align to TRBD1. Germline loops: CDR1 MNHEY, CDR2 SVGEGT. The CDR3 is made up of 15 amino acids. J lost 4 bases, V lost 6 bases, and 6 bases had no gene match. The CDR3 DNA reads TGTGCCAGCAGCCCCGGGACAGGGGGCTCAGAGACCCAGTACTTC. Protein product: CASSPGTGGSETQYF.

In DNA, the CDR3 is TGTGCCCTAACCGTAGCTAGCGGTAGCACAGATACGCAGTATTTT. Translated, it gives CALTVASGSTDTQYF. The rearrangement uses TRBV2 and TRBJ2-3; 7 bases map to TRBD2. The CDR3 is 15 amino acids. From germline, CDR1 is SNHLY and CDR2 FYNNEI. The junction had 11 bases not matched to a gene; V was cut back by 11 bases and J by 0 bases.

With regard to this clone: This specimen includes other DNA sequences encoding the same CDR3. The chain uses TRBV4-1 and TRBJ1-5, with TRBD1 matching over 7 bases. Germline V gene sequence: CDR1 MGHRA, CDR2 YSYEKL. Trimming cost V 1 base and J 0 bases; bases outside gene matches: 6. The CDR3 length is 17 residues. The CDR3 loop is CASSQVGTAYSNQPQHF. The CDR3 nucleotides read TGCGCCAGCAGCCAAGTCGGGACAGCTTATAGCAATCAGCCCCAGCATTTT.

The chain uses TRBV5-6 and TRBJ2-7; 9 bases are a match to TRBD2. Germline CDR1 and CDR2: SGHDT and YYEEEE. There are 17 residues in the CDR3. V shed 1 base and J 3 bases; nucleotides not matched to a gene: 11. The CDR3 region is CASSLLSSGILGYEQYF. The CDR3 nucleotides read TGTGCCAGCAGCTTGTTGTCTAGCGGGATCCTCGGCTACGAGCAGTACTTC.

This chain connects TRBV27 to TRBJ2-7, with D possibly matching TRBD1 (6 bases). Germline CDR1 MNHEY, CDR2 SMNVEV (reference sequence). Trimming removed 4 bases at V and 2 bases at J, with 18 bases between. This CDR3 has 16 amino acids. As DNA, the CDR3 is TGTGCCAGCAGTTGGTCGATGGGGGCCCTCACCTACGAGCAGTACTTC. This encodes CASSWSMGALTYEQYF.

This rearrangement joins TRBV11-3 to TRBJ2-1, with 7 positions matching TRBD2. CDR1 and CDR2 from the germline V gene are SGHNT and YENEEA. The CDR3 extends over 18 amino acids. The V gene end was trimmed by 4 bases and the J gene end by 0 bases; junction bases not matched to a gene: 12. The CDR3 DNA follows: TGTGCCAGCAGCTCCCGCGCGGGCGGGAGCGGCTCCTACAATGAGCAGTTCTTC. It is translated as CASSSRAGGSGSYNEQFF.

This clone appeared once. The chain links TRBV7-9 to TRBJ2-1; D is perhaps TRBD1 (6 bases). V shed 3 bases and J shed 0 bases, with 9 bases lying between them. CDR1 and CDR2 (germline): SEHNR, FQNEAQ (reference sequence). The CDR3 sequence is 15 residues long. DNA for the CDR3: TGTGCCAGCAGCTTTCAGGGGTACTCCTACAATGAGCAGTTCTTC. It yields the protein CASSFQGYSYNEQFF. Full variable domain (missing parts from reference TRBV7-9 and TRBJ2-1): DTGVSQNPRHKITKRGQNVTFRCDPISEHNRLYWYRQTLGQGPEFLTYFQNEAQLEKSRLLSDRFSAERPKGSFSTLEIQRTEQGDSAMYLCASSFQGYSYNEQFFGPGTRLTVL.

The chain employs TRBV6-2 or TRBV6-3 and TRBJ2-7; D might be TRBD2 (7 bases). Trimming cost V 5 bases and J 2 bases, with 19 bases left between them. This CDR3 region has 16 residues. Germline CDR1 MNHEY, CDR2 SVGEGT. The CDR3 region is CASSIEGDYPTYEQYF. CDR3 coding DNA: TGTGCCAGCAGTATAGAGGGGGACTACCCTACCTACGAGCAGTACTTC.

The J gene is TRBJ1-1, the V gene TRBV4-2, with 8 bases aligning to TRBD1. The CDR3 covers 16 residues. Germline V gene lookup returns CDR1 LGHNA and CDR2 YNFKEQ. Trimming cost V 1 base and J 5 bases; bases outside gene matches: 9. CDR3 sequence: CASSQVKTGGNTEAFF. The CDR3 region has the DNA TGTGCCAGCAGCCAAGTCAAAACAGGGGGAAATACTGAAGCTTTCTTT.

This chain connects TRBV7-9 to TRBJ1-1, with 9 positions matching TRBD1. The germline CDR1 and CDR2 sequences are SEHNR and FQNEAQ (reference sequence). This CDR3 comprises 14 residues. V lost 5 bases, J lost 5 bases, and 6 bases stayed unmatched. CDR3 in DNA: TGTGCCAGCAGCCCGGACAGGGGCTGGACTGAAGCTTTCTTT. As protein: CASSPDRGWTEAFF.

J is TRBJ1-2 and V is TRBV18; 8 bases line up with TRBD1. The J segment lost 8 bases and the V segment lost 3 bases, leaving 8 bases of the junction unmatched. CDR3 length: 14 residues. The V gene's germline CDR1 is KGHSH and CDR2 LQKENI. The CDR3 reads CASSPTGGSSGYTF. DNA of the CDR3: TGTGCCAGCTCACCTACAGGGGGGTCGAGCGGCTACACCTTC.

This clone was found a few times. This chain uses TRBV5-5 with TRBJ2-5; 8 positions match TRBD1. Per germline, CDR1 SGHKS and CDR2 YYEKEE (reference sequence). V was clipped by 1 base and J by 5 bases; unmatched bases: 10. This CDR3 contains 16 residues. CDR3 sequence: CASSLSPRGLGETQYF. The CDR3 nucleotides are TGTGCCAGCAGCTTGTCCCCCAGGGGGCTAGGGGAGACCCAGTACTTC.

In its sample, this clone was seen once. The V gene is TRBV2, the J gene TRBJ1-5, with 7 bases matching TRBD1. V lost 6 bases, J lost 7 bases, and 9 bases stayed unmatched. The CDR3 runs to 14 residues. CDR1 and CDR2 (germline): SNHLY, FYNNEI. CDR3 in DNA: TGTGCCAGCAGCGCGACAGGGCTCGGGCAGCCCCAGCATTTT. This translates into CASSATGLGQPQHF.